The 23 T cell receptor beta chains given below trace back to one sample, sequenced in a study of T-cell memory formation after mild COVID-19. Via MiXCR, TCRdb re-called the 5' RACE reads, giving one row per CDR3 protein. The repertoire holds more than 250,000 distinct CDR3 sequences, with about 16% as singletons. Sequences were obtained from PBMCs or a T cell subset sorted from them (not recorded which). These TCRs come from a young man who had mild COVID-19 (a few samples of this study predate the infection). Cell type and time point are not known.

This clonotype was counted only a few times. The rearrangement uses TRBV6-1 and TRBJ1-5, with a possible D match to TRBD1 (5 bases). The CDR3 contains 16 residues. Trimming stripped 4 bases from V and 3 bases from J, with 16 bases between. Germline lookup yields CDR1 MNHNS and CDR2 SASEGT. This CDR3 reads CASSGGAVKINQPQHF. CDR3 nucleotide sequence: TGTGCCAGCAGTGGTGGGGCAGTCAAAATCAATCAGCCCCAGCATTTT.

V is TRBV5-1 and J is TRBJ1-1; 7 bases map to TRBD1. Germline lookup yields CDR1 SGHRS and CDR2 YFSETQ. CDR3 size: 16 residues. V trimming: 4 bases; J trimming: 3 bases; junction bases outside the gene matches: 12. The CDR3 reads CASSARQGHPDTEAFF. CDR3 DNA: TGCGCCAGCAGCGCTAGACAGGGCCATCCGGACACTGAAGCTTTCTTT. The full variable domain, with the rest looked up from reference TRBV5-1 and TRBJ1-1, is KAGVTQTPRYLIKTRGQQVTLSCSPISGHRSVSWYQQTPGQGLQFLFEYFSETQRNKGNFPGRFSGRQFSNSRSEMNVSTLELGDSALYLCASSARQGHPDTEAFFGQGTRLTVV.

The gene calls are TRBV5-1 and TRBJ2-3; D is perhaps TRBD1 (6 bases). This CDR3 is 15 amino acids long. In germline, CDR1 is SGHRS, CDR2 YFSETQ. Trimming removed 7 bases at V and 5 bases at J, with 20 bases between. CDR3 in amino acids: CASGVPRGSQDTQYF. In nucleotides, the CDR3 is TGCGCCAGCGGCGTACCCAGGGGATCACAAGATACGCAGTATTTT.

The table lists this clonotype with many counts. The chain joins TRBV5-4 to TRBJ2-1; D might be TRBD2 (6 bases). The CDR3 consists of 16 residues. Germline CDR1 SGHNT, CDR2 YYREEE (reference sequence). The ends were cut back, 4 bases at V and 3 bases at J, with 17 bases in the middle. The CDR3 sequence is CASSPPRSGYYNEQFF. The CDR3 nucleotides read TGTGCCAGCAGCCCCCCAAGGAGCGGGTACTACAATGAGCAGTTCTTC.

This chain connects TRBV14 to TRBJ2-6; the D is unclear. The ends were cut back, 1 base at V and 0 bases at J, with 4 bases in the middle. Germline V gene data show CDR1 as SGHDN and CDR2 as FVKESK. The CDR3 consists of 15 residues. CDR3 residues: CASSQVLSGANVLTF. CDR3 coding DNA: TGTGCCAGCAGCCAAGTCCTCTCTGGGGCCAACGTCCTGACTTTC.

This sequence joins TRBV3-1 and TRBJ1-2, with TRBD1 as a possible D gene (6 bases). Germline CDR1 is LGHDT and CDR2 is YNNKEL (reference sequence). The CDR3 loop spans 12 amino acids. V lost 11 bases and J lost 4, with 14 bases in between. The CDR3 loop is CACSDSLYGYTF. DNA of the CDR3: TGTGCCTGTTCGGACAGCCTCTATGGCTACACCTTC.

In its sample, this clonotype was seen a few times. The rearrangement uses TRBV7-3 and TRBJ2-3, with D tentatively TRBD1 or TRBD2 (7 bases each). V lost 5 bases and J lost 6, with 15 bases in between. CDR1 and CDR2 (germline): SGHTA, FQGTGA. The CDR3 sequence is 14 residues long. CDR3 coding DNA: TGTGCCAGCAGCCAGGGGGGGCTCCACGATACGCAGTATTTT. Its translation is CASSQGGLHDTQYF.

CDR3 nucleotide sequence: TGTGCCAGTAGTATTCGCCGGGACAGAAGCGAAAAACTGTTTTTT. Protein product: CASSIRRDRSEKLFF. The chain carries TRBV19 and TRBJ1-4; 7 positions match TRBD1. The germline V gene has CDR1 LNHDA and CDR2 SQIVND (reference sequence). With 3 bases clipped from V and 8 bases from J, the junction kept 9 bases outside the gene matches. This CDR3 has 15 residues.

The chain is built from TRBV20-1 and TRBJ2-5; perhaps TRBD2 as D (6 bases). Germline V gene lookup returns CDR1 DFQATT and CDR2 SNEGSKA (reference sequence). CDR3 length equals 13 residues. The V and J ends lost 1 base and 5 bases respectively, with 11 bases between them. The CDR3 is CSARAIAGETQYF. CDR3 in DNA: TGCAGTGCTAGAGCGATTGCGGGGGAGACCCAGTACTTC.

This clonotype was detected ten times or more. CDR3 amino acids: CASSKRADSYNEQFF. The CDR3 DNA reads as TGTGCCAGCAGCAAAAGGGCCGACAGTTACAATGAGCAGTTCTTC. The rearrangement joins TRBV3-1 to TRBJ2-1, with a tentative D call TRBD1 (5 bases). V lost 5 bases and J lost 4, with 15 bases in between. The germline gives CDR1 LGHDT, CDR2 YNNKEL (reference sequence). The CDR3 is 15 amino acids.

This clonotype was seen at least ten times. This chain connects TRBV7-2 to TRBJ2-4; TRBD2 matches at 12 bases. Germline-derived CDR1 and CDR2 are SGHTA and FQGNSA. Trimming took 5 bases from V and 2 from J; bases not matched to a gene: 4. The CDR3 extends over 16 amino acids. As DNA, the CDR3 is TGTGCCAGCAGCCTGACTAGCGGGGGCTCCAAAAACATTCAGTACTTC. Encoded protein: CASSLTSGGSKNIQYF.

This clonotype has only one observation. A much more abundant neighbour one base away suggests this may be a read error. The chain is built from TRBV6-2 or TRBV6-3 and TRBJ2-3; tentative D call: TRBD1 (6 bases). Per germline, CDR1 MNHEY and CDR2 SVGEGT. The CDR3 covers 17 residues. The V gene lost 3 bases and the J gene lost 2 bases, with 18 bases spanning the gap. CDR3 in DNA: TGTGCCAGCAGTTATTCGGTTACGGGACAAGCCACAGATACGCAGTATTTT. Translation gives CASSYSVTGQATDTQYF.

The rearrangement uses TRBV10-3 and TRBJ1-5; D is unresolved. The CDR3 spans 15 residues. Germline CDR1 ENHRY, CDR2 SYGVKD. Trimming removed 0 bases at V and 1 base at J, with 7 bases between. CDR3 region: CAISESGPSNQPQHF. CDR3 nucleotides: TGTGCCATCAGTGAGTCTGGGCCGAGCAATCAGCCCCAGCATTTT.

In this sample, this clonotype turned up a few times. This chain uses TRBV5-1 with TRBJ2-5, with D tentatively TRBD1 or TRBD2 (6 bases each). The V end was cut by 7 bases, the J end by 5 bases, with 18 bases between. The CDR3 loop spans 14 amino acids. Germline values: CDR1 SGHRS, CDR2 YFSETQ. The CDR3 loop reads CASGQNRAGETQYF. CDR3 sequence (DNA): TGCGCCAGCGGACAAAACAGGGCGGGGGAGACCCAGTACTTC.

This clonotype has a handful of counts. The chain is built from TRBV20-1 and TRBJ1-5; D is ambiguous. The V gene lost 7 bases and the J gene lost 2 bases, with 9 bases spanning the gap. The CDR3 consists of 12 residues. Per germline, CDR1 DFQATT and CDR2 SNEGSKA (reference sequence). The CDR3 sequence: CSGTEGNQPQHF. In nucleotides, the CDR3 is TGCAGTGGCACGGAGGGCAATCAGCCCCAGCATTTT.

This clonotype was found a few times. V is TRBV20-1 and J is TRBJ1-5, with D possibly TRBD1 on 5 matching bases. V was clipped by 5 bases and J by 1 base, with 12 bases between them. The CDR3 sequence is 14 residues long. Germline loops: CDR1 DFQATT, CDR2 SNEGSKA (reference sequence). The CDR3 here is CSASPGASNQPQHF. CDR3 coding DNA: TGCAGTGCTTCTCCCGGGGCGAGCAATCAGCCCCAGCATTTT.

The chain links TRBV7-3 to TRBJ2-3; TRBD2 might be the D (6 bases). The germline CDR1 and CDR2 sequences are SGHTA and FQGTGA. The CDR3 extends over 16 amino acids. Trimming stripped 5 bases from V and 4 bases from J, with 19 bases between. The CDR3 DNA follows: TGTGCCAGCAGCCGGCTTGGCGGGACCTCCCCAGATACGCAGTATTTT. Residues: CASSRLGGTSPDTQYF.

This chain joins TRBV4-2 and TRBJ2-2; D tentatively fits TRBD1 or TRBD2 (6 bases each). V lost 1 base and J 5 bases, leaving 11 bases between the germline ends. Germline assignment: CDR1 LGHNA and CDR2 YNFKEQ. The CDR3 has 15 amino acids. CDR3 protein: CASSQGRGPTGELFF. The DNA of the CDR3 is TGTGCCAGCAGCCAAGGCCGGGGGCCAACCGGGGAGCTGTTTTTT.

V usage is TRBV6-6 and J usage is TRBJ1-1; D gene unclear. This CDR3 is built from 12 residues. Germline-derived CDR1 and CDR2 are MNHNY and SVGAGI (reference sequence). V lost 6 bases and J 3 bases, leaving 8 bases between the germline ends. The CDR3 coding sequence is TGTGCCAGCAGCCCAGTCCACACTGAAGCTTTCTTT. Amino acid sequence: CASSPVHTEAFF.

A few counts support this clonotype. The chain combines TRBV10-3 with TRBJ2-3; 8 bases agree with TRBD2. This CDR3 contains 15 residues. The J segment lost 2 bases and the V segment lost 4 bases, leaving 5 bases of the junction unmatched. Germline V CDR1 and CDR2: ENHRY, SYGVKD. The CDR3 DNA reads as TGTGCCATCAGTGCATCCGGGGGGGACACAGATACGCAGTATTTT. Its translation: CAISASGGDTDTQYF.

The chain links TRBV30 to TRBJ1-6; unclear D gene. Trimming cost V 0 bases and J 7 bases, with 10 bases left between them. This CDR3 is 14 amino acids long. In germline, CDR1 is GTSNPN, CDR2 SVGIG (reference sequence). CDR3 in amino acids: CAWSVLKRNSPLHF. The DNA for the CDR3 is TGTGCCTGGAGTGTACTTAAGCGGAATTCACCCCTCCACTTT.

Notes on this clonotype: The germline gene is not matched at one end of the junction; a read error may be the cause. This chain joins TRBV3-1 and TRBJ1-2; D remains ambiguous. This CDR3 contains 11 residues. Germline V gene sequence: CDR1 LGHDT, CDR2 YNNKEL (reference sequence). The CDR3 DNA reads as TGTGACAGCAGCCAAGAGCGGGGCTACACCTTC. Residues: CDSSQERGYTF.

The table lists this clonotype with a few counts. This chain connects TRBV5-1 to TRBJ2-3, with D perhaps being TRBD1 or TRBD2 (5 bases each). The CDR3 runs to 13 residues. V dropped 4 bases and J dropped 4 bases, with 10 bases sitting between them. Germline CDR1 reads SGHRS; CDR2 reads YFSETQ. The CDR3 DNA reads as TGCGCCAGCAGCAACCTGGGGGCAGATACGCAGTATTTT. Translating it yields CASSNLGADTQYF.